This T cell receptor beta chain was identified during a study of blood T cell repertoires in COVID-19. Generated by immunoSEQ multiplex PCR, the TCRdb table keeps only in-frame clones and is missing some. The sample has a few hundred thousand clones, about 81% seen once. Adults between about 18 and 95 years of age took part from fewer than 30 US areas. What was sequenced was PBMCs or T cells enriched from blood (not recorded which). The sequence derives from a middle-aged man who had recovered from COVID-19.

The chain's CDR3 is CASSSHTRTGRGPLHF. The CDR3, as DNA: TGTGCCAGCAGTTCCCATACCCGGACAGGGAGAGGACCCCTCCACTTT. The V gene is TRBV28, the J gene TRBJ1-6, with 8 bases identical to TRBD1. This CDR3 is built from 16 residues. The J segment lost 12 bases and the V segment lost 4 bases, leaving 14 bases of the junction unmatched. CDR1 and CDR2 (germline): MDHEN, SYDVKM.